The 27 T cell receptor beta chains below all came from one sample that was sequenced in a study of long-term antiretroviral therapy in people with HIV. The authors ran the immunoSEQ assay, v3.0, at survey level. Sequencing used immunoSEQ multiplex PCR; TCRdb keeps in-frame clones, though not all of them. The table lists 35,000 to 40,000 clones, 80% to 90% of them singletons. The sequences come from unsorted PBMCs, collected 2.2 years after starting antiretroviral therapy. Receptors were obtained from a man younger than 35 with HIV.

The chain has TRBV5-1 and TRBJ2-7; D might be TRBD1 or TRBD2, each matching 5 bases. Trimming removed 4 bases from V and 0 bases from J, with 11 bases in between. This CDR3 comprises 14 residues. Germline assignment: CDR1 SGHRS and CDR2 YFSETQ. The CDR3 sequence is CASSVGTGSYEQYF. The DNA for the CDR3 is TGCGCCAGCAGCGTCGGGACGGGCTCCTACGAGCAGTACTTC.

The chain links TRBV30 to TRBJ1-1; D remains ambiguous. This CDR3 has 12 residues. V lost 6 bases, J lost 3 bases, and 11 bases lay in between. The germline gives CDR1 GTSNPN, CDR2 SVGIG (reference sequence). The CDR3 loop reads CACLPEHTEAFF. The DNA of the CDR3 is TGTGCCTGCCTCCCGGAACACACTGAAGCTTTCTTT.

The table lists this clone with a count of one. For the CDR3, the DNA is TGTGCCAGTAGCCCCCCAGGGGCAGAGGCTAGCAATCAGCCCCAGCATTTT. Its protein product is CASSPPGAEASNQPQHF. The chain uses TRBV19 and TRBJ1-5; D might be TRBD1 (6 bases). CDR3 length: 17 amino acids. V lost 6 bases, J lost 0 bases, and 18 bases lay in between. The germline CDR1 and CDR2 sequences are LNHDA and SQIVND (reference sequence).

The chain links TRBV27 to TRBJ2-2, with 9 bases aligning to TRBD2. This CDR3 has 14 residues. Germline V gene sequence: CDR1 MNHEY, CDR2 SMNVEV (reference sequence). V was pared by 6 bases and J by 2 bases, with 1 base of the junction left unmatched. CDR3 amino acids: CASRTSGNTGELFF. The CDR3 DNA reads as TGTGCCAGCAGGACTAGCGGAAACACCGGGGAGCTGTTTTTT.

V usage is TRBV5-5 and J usage is TRBJ2-3; 9 bases are a match to TRBD2. The CDR3 spans 15 residues. Germline assignment: CDR1 SGHKS and CDR2 YYEKEE (reference sequence). V lost 4 bases and J lost 4; bases outside the gene matches: 7. This CDR3 is CASSRLAGVADTQYF. For the CDR3, the DNA is TGTGCCAGCAGCCGATTAGCGGGAGTGGCAGATACGCAGTATTTT.

This chain uses TRBV5-6 with TRBJ2-4; no firm D call. CDR1 is SGHDT, CDR2 YYEEEE, per germline. V was shortened by 0 bases and J by 0 bases, with 7 bases between the two germline ends. This CDR3 is built from 15 residues. CDR3 coding DNA: TGTGCCAGCAGCTTGGAGAGTCAAGCCAAAAACATTCAGTACTTC. Amino acid sequence: CASSLESQAKNIQYF.

V and J are TRBV6-5 and TRBJ1-1; D remains unclear. The CDR3 has 12 amino acids. Germline lookup yields CDR1 MNHEY and CDR2 SVGAGI. The V end lost 4 bases, the J end lost 6 bases, and 9 bases lay between the germline ends. CDR3 sequence (DNA): TGTGCCAGCAGTTTAGGTGGGTCTGAAGCTTTCTTT. Translation: CASSLGGSEAFF.

V and J are TRBV6-1 and TRBJ2-7; D might be TRBD1 (6 bases). The CDR3 contains 16 residues. The germline V gene encodes CDR1 MNHNS and CDR2 SASEGT. V dropped 4 bases and J dropped 0 bases, with 16 bases sitting between them. The CDR3, as DNA: TGTGCCAGCAGTGCTTATGGACAGCCCCCCTCCTACGAGCAGTACTTC. Protein sequence: CASSAYGQPPSYEQYF.

This rearrangement joins TRBV11-2 to TRBJ2-1; TRBD1 aligns across 7 bases. Germline V gene data show CDR1 as SGHAT and CDR2 as FQNNGV. The CDR3 totals 11 residues. J was trimmed by 12 bases and V by 4 bases; bases with no gene match: 3. CDR3 sequence (DNA): TGTGCCAGCAGCTCTCGACAGGGGCAGTTCTTC. Translated: CASSSRQGQFF. The full variable domain, in which reference TRBV11-2 and TRBJ2-1 provide the parts outside the CDR3, is EAGVAQSPRYKIIEKRQSVAFWCNPISGHATLYWYQQILGQGPKLLIQFQNNGVVDDSQLPKDRFSAERLKGVDSTLKIQPAKLEDSAVYLCASSSRQGQFFGPGTRLTVL.

The V and J genes are TRBV30 and TRBJ1-4; weak D call: TRBD1 (6 bases). The germline V and J ends were trimmed by 2 bases and 3 bases, with 10 bases remaining between them. CDR1 and CDR2 (germline): GTSNPN, SVGIG (reference sequence). CDR3 length equals 14 residues. The CDR3 loop is CAWSQDSSNEKLFF. The CDR3, as DNA: TGTGCCTGGAGTCAGGACAGCTCTAATGAAAAACTGTTTTTT.

The chain carries TRBV29-1 and TRBJ2-3, with 9 bases that match TRBD1. The germline V gene encodes CDR1 SQVTM and CDR2 ANQGSEA. V was clipped by 5 bases and J by 3 bases; unmatched bases: 12. This CDR3 is 16 amino acids long. The CDR3 spells CSVLLSRDRETDTQYF. Here the CDR3 DNA reads TGCAGCGTTCTCCTTTCCCGGGACAGGGAAACAGATACGCAGTATTTT.

The chain carries TRBV6-1 and TRBJ1-5; D is unresolved. Per germline, CDR1 MNHNS and CDR2 SASEGT. CDR3 size: 14 residues. V was trimmed by 1 base and J by 0 bases, leaving 4 bases between them. The CDR3 nucleotides are TGTGCCAGCAGTGAAGGCAGTAGCAATCAGCCCCAGCATTTT. Residues: CASSEGSSNQPQHF.

The chain is built from TRBV4-1 and TRBJ2-1; TRBD2 matches at 9 bases. Germline V gene sequence: CDR1 MGHRA, CDR2 YSYEKL. The V gene end was trimmed by 2 bases and the J gene end by 8 bases; junction bases not matched to a gene: 4. The CDR3 is 14 residues long. This CDR3 is CASSQKTSGDEQFF. CDR3 sequence (DNA): TGCGCCAGCAGCCAAAAGACTAGCGGTGATGAGCAGTTCTTC.

The CDR3, as DNA: TGTGCCAGCGGTGTACAGGGGAATGAGCAGTTCTTC. Protein: CASGVQGNEQFF. This chain joins TRBV6-6 and TRBJ2-1, with TRBD1 matching 7 bases. CDR1 is MNHNY, CDR2 SVGAGI, per germline (reference sequence). The CDR3 has 12 amino acids. Trimming cost V 8 bases and J 7 bases; bases outside gene matches: 5.

This clone was counted only a few times. The sample holds other DNA sequences that translate to the same CDR3. The V gene is TRBV4-3, the J gene TRBJ1-2; 7 bases line up with TRBD1. Germline V gives CDR1 LGHNA, CDR2 YSLEER. CDR3 length: 14 residues. Losses at the gene ends were 2 bases for V and 4 bases for J; bases not matched to a gene: 4. CDR3 in DNA: TGCGCCAGCAGCCAAAGGACAGGAACCTATGGCTACACCTTC. Residues: CASSQRTGTYGYTF.

The chain recombines TRBV5-4 with TRBJ1-3; 7 bases fit TRBD1. The CDR3 is made up of 16 amino acids. From germline, CDR1 is SGHNT and CDR2 YYREEE (reference sequence). V trimming: 4 bases; J trimming: 4 bases; junction bases outside the gene matches: 11. CDR3 sequence reads: CASSPNYRGAGNTIYF. The CDR3 coding sequence is TGTGCCAGCAGCCCAAACTACAGGGGAGCGGGAAACACCATATATTTT.

The gene calls are TRBV30 and TRBJ1-2; the D is unclear. There are 11 residues in the CDR3. Trimming stripped 5 bases from V and 4 bases from J, with 8 bases between. Germline CDR1 and CDR2: GTSNPN and SVGIG (reference sequence). CDR3 in amino acids: CAWVSGYGYTF. In DNA, the CDR3 is TGTGCCTGGGTCAGTGGCTATGGCTACACCTTC.

The DNA of the CDR3 is TGTGCCAGCAGGCTACAGGGATCACCTGGAAACACCATATATTTT. Translating gives CASRLQGSPGNTIYF. The J gene is TRBJ1-3, the V gene TRBV27, with D tentatively TRBD1 (6 bases). The CDR3 contains 15 residues. The V end was cut by 6 bases, the J end by 2 bases, with 14 bases between. Germline CDR1 is MNHEY and CDR2 is SMNVEV (reference sequence).

The V gene is TRBV6-4, the J gene TRBJ2-6, with D unclear. The CDR3 is made up of 16 amino acids. V lost 3 bases and J 0 bases, leaving 9 bases between the germline ends. Germline CDR1 reads MRHNA; CDR2 reads SNTAGT. The CDR3 bases are TGTGCCAGCAGTGAGTTGGGTAACTCTGGGGCCAACGTCCTGACTTTC. It encodes CASSELGNSGANVLTF.

The chain uses TRBV13 and TRBJ2-7; no firm D call. Per the germline V gene, CDR1 is PRHDT and CDR2 is FYEKMQ (reference sequence). The CDR3 has 14 residues. V shed 6 bases and J shed 2 bases, with 14 bases lying between them. CDR3 in amino acids: CASSSRRTPYEQYF. CDR3 DNA sequence: TGTGCCAGCAGTTCCCGACGGACGCCCTACGAGCAGTACTTC. Supplemented by reference TRBV13 and TRBJ2-7, the full variable domain reads AAGVIQSPRHLIKEKRETATLKCYPIPRHDTVYWYQQGPGQDPQFLISFYEKMQSDKGSIPDRFSAQQFSDYHSELNMSSLELGDSALYFCASSSRRTPYEQYFGPGTRLTVT.

V gene TRBV2 combines with J gene TRBJ2-7, with 8 bases identical to TRBD2. There are 15 residues in the CDR3. Germline V gives CDR1 SNHLY, CDR2 FYNNEI. Trimming at V came to 6 bases and at J to 0 bases, leaving 7 bases not matched to a gene. CDR3 protein: CASRELAAGSYEQYF. The CDR3 nucleotides read TGTGCCAGCAGGGAACTAGCGGCCGGCTCCTACGAGCAGTACTTC.

A remark on this clone: A junction end diverges from the germline sequence, so it may reflect a read error. The chain has TRBV7-6 and TRBJ1-6, with 10 bases lining up with TRBD1. Germline V gene data show CDR1 as SGHVS and CDR2 as FNYEAQ. CDR3 length: 17 residues. The CDR3 bases are TGTGCCAGCAGCCTGACAGGGGGCTCGTCCTCTAATTCACCCCTCCACTTT. Translated: CASSLTGGSSSNSPLHF.

This chain connects TRBV13 to TRBJ2-3; D is unresolved. The CDR3 is 14 amino acids. The germline V gene has CDR1 PRHDT and CDR2 FYEKMQ (reference sequence). The V end lost 8 bases, the J end lost 0 bases, and 12 bases lay between the germline ends. This CDR3 reads CASRLGASTDTQYF. CDR3 sequence (DNA): TGTGCCAGCCGATTAGGAGCTAGCACAGATACGCAGTATTTT.

The CDR3 sequence: CASSLGQGDRYEQYF. The CDR3 DNA sequence: TGTGCCAGCAGCCTCGGACAGGGGGACCGCTACGAGCAGTACTTC. The chain couples TRBV7-6 to TRBJ2-7, with TRBD1 matching over 10 bases. V shed 5 bases, J shed 3 bases, and the junction held 7 bases outside the gene matches. This CDR3 has 15 amino acids. CDR1 and CDR2 (germline): SGHVS, FNYEAQ. Together with reference TRBV7-6 and TRBJ2-7, the CDR3 gives the full variable domain: GAGVSQSPRYKVTKRGQDVALRCDPISGHVSLYWYRQALGQGPEFLTYFNYEAQQDKSGLPNDRFSAERPEGSISTLTIQRTEQRDSAMYRCASSLGQGDRYEQYFGPGTRLTVT.

The chain employs TRBV30 and TRBJ1-2; a weak D match, TRBD1 (6 bases). The CDR3 is made up of 13 amino acids. Trimming removed 2 bases from V and 12 bases from J, with 19 bases in between. Germline values: CDR1 GTSNPN, CDR2 SVGIG (reference sequence). CDR3 bases: TGTGCCTGGAGTCCCCAAACAGGGAGTTTAGACACCTTC. This translates into CAWSPQTGSLDTF.

The V gene is TRBV5-1, the J gene TRBJ2-3; D gene uncertain. The length of the CDR3 is 15 residues. CDR1 and CDR2 from the germline V gene are SGHRS and YFSETQ. V was clipped by 0 bases and J by 4 bases, with 12 bases between them. CDR3 in DNA: TGCGCCAGCAGCTTGGCCGTGAAAGTAGCAGATACGCAGTATTTT. Translation: CASSLAVKVADTQYF.

The chain recombines TRBV30 with TRBJ1-2; 10 bases align to TRBD1. This CDR3 is built from 13 residues. Germline CDR1 reads GTSNPN; CDR2 reads SVGIG (reference sequence). The CDR3, as DNA: TGTGCTCTCTCGACAGGGGGCAACTATGGCTACACCTTC. As protein: CALSTGGNYGYTF.